The present T cell receptor beta chain was sequenced within a study of CD8 T cells in Susac syndrome. The CDR3 is 14 residues long. V lost 4 bases, J lost 6 bases, and 6 bases stayed unmatched. CDR1 and CDR2 from the germline V gene are SGDLS and YYNGEE. When the RNA was reverse transcribed, random hexamers were used with an input of roughly 0.45 to 1 ug. TCRdb independently ran MiXCR on the immunoSEQ multiplex PCR reads; one entry per CDR3 protein. The sample has 150,000 to 200,000 distinct CDR3 sequences, roughly 95% seen once. A single count supports this clonotype. Sequencing of TCR beta was undertaken in CD8+ and CD4+ T cells derived from blood. Negative magnetic isolation gave CD8+ and CD4+ cells; FACS enriched CD8+ TEMRA.

The sample was CD4+ T cells from PBMCs. The gene calls are TRBV9 and TRBJ2-7; 11 nucleotides align to TRBD1. The sequence derives from a human donor with Susac syndrome. This chain's CDR3 is CASSIRTGGAEQYF. Written as DNA, the CDR3 is TGTGCCAGCAGCATCCGGACAGGGGGCGCCGAGCAGTACTTC.